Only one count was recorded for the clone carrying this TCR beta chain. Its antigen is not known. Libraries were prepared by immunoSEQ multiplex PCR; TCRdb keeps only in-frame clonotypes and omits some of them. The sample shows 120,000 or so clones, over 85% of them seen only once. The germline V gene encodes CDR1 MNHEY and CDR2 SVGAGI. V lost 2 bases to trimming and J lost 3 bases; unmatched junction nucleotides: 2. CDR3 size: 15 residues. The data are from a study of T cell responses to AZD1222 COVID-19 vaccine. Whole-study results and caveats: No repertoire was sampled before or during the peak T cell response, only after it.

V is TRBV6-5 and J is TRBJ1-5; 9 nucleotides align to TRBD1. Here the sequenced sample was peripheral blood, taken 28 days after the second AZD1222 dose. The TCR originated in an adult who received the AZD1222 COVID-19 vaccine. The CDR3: CASSYDRGFNQPQHF. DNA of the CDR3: TGTGCCAGCAGTTACGACAGGGGGTTCAATCAGCCCCAGCATTTT.